The sequence of this TCR beta chain was determined in a study of blood T cells in healthy people across ages. Primed by a sample-barcoded 5' primer and a J-beta primer mix, a second PCR proceeded for about 6 to 11 cycles. TCRdb fed the 5' RACE reads into MiXCR, producing one record per CDR3 protein. The sample records more than 650,000 distinct CDR3 sequences, about 24% being singletons. This CDR3 comprises 16 residues. The V segment lost 5 bases and the J segment 0 bases; nucleotides outside the gene matches: 4. Donor samples were obtained from healthy Caucasian individuals from Russia, aged roughly 6 to 95.

What was sequenced was blood. This rearrangement joins TRBV12-3 or TRBV12-4 to TRBJ2-1, with 10 bases that match TRBD1. This receptor was taken from a man aged 65 to 79 in good health. The CDR3 loop reads CASSRRTGGSYNEQFF. The CDR3 DNA sequence: TGTGCCAGCAGTCGGAGGACAGGGGGCTCCTACAATGAGCAGTTCTTC.